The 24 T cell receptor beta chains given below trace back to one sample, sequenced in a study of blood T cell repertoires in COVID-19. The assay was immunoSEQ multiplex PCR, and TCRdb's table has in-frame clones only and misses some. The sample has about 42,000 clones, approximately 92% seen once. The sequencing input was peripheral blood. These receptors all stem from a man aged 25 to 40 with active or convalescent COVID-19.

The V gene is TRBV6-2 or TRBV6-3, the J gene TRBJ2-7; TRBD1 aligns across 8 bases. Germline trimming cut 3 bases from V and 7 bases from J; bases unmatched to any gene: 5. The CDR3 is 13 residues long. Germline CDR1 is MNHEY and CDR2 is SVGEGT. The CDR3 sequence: CASSYGQGNEQYV. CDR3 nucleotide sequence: TGTGCCAGCAGTTATGGACAGGGTAATGAGCAGTACGTC.

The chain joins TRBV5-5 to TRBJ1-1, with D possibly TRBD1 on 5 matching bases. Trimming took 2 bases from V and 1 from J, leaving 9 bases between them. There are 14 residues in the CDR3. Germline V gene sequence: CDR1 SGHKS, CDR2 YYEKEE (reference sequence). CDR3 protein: CASSFAQGNTEAFF. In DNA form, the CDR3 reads TGTGCCAGCAGCTTCGCCCAGGGGAACACTGAAGCTTTCTTT.

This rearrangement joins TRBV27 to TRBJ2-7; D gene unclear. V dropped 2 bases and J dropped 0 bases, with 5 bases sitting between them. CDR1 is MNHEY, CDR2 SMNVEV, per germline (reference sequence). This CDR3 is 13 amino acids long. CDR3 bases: TGTGCCAGCAGTTTACCCAACTCCTACGAGCAGTACTTC. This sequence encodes CASSLPNSYEQYF.

CDR3 bases: TGTGCCAGCACCAGGCCAGGGGGTCTGGATGGCTACACCTTC. This encodes CASTRPGGLDGYTF. V usage is TRBV6-5 and J usage is TRBJ1-2; 7 bases line up with TRBD1. CDR1 is MNHEY and CDR2 is SVGAGI in the germline V gene. J was trimmed by 6 bases and V by 7 bases; bases with no gene match: 11. The CDR3 contains 14 residues.

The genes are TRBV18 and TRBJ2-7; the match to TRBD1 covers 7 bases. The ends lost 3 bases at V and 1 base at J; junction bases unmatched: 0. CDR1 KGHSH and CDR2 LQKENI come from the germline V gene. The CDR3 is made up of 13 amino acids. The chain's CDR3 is CASSPGQSYEQYV. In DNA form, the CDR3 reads TGTGCCAGCTCACCGGGACAGTCCTACGAGCAGTACGTC.

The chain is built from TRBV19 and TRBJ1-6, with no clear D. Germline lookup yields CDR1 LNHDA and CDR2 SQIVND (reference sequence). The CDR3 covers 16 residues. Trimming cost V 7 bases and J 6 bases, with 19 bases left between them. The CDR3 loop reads CASKDLLGQVNSPLHF. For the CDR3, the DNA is TGTGCCAGTAAGGACCTACTAGGGCAGGTTAATTCACCCCTCCACTTT.

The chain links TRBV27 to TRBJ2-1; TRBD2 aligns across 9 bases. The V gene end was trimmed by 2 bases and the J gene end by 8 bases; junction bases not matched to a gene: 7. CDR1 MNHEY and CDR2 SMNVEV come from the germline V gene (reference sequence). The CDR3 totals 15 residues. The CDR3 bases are TGTGCCAGCAGTTTAACGGCTAGCGGGAACGATGAGCAGTTCTTC. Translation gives CASSLTASGNDEQFF.

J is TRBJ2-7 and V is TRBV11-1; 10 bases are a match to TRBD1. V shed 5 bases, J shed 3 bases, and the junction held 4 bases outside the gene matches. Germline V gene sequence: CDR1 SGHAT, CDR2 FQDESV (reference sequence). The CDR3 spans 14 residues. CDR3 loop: CASSLRTGGYEQYV. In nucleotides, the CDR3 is TGTGCCAGCAGCCTCCGGACAGGGGGCTACGAGCAGTACGTC.

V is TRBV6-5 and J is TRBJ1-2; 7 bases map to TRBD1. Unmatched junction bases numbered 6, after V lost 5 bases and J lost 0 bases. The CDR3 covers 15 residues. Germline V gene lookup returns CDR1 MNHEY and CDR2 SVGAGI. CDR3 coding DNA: TGTGCCAGCAGTAAAAGACAGGGAGCTAACTATGGCTACACCTTC. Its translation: CASSKRQGANYGYTF.

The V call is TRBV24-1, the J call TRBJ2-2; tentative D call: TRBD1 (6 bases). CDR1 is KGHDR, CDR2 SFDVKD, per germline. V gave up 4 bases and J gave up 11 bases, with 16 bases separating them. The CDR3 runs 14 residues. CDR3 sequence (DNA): TGTGCCACCAGTGACCCCGGACAGAAAGGAGAGCTGTTTTTT. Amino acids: CATSDPGQKGELFF.

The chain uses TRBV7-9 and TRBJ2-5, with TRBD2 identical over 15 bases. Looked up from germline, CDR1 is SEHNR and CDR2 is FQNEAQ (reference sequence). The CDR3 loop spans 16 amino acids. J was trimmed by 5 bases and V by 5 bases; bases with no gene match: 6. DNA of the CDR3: TGTGCCAGCAGCCGGACTAGCGGGGGGGCCTGGGAGACCCAGTACTTC. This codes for CASSRTSGGAWETQYF.

The CDR3 sequence: CASSPQGLAGNNEQFF. As DNA, the CDR3 is TGTGCCAGCTCACCACAGGGACTAGCGGGCAACAATGAGCAGTTCTTC. V usage is TRBV18 and J usage is TRBJ2-1, with TRBD2 matching over 12 bases. This CDR3 is 16 amino acids long. Looked up from germline, CDR1 is KGHSH and CDR2 is LQKENI. The V gene end was trimmed by 1 base and the J gene end by 5 bases; junction bases not matched to a gene: 3.

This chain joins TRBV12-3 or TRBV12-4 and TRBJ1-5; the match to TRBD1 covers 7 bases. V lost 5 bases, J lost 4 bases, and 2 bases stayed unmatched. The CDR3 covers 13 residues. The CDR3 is CASSTGENQPQHF. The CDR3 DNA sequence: TGTGCCAGCAGTACAGGGGAAAATCAGCCCCAGCATTTT.

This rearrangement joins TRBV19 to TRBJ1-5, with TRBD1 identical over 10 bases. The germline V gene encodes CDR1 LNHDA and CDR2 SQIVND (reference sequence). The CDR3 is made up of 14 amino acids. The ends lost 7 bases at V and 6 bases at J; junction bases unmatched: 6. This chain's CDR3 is CASTADRGFQPQHF. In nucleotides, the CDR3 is TGTGCCAGTACTGCGGACAGGGGGTTTCAGCCCCAGCATTTT.

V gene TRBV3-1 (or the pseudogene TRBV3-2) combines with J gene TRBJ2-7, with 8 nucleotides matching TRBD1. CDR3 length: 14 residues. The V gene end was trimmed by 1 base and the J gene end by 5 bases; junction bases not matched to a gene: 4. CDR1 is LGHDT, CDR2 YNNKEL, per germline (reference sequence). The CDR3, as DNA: TGTGCCAGCAGCCAAGGACAGGGGAGGAACGAGCAGTACTTC. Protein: CASSQGQGRNEQYF.

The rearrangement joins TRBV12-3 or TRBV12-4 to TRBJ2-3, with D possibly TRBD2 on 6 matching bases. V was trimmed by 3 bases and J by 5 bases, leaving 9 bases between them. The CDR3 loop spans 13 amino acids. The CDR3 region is CASSFRGRDTQYF. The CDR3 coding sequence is TGTGCCAGCAGTTTCCGGGGGAGAGATACGCAGTATTTT.

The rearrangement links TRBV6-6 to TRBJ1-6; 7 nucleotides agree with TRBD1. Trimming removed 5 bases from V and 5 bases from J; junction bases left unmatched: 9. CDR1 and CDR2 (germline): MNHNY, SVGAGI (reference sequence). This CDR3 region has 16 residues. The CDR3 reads CASSRMGQRNNSPLHF. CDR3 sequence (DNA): TGTGCCAGCAGTCGAATGGGACAGAGAAATAATTCACCCCTCCACTTT.

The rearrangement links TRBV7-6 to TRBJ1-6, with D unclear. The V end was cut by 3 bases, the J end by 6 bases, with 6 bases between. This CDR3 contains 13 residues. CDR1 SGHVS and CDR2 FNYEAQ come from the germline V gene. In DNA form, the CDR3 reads TGTGCCAGCAGCTTGATCAGTAATTCACCCCTCCACTTT. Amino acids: CASSLISNSPLHF. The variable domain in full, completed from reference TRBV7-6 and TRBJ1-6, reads GAGVSQSPRYKVTKRGQDVALRCDPISGHVSLYWYRQALGQGPEFLTYFNYEAQQDKSGLPNDRFSAERPEGSISTLTIQRTEQRDSAMYRCASSLISNSPLHFGNGTRLTVT.

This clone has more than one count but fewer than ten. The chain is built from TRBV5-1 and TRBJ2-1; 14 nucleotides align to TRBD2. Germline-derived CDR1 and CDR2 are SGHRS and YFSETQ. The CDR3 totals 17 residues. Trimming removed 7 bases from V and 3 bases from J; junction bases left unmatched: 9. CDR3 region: CASQGGGTSGGYNEQFF. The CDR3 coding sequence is TGCGCCAGCCAGGGGGGCGGGACTAGCGGGGGCTACAATGAGCAGTTCTTC.

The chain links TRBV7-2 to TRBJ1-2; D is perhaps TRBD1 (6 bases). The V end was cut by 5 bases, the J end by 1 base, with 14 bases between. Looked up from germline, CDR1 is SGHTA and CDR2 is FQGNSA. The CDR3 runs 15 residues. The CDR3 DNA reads TGTGCCAGCAGCCTACTGACAGGAGATAACTATGGCTACACCTTC. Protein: CASSLLTGDNYGYTF.

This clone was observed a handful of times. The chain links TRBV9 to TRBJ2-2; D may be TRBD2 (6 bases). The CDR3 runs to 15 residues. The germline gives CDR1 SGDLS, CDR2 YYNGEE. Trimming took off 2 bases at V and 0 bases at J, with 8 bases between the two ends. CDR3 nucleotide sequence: TGTGCCAGCAGCGTTGGGGGGACGAACACCGGGGAGCTGTTTTTT. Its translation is CASSVGGTNTGELFF.

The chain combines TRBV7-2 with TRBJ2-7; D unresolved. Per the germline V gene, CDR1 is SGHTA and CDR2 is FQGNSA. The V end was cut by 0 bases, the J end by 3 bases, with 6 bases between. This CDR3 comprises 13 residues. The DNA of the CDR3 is TGTGCCAGCAGCTTAGCGTACAACTACGAGCAGTACGTC. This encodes CASSLAYNYEQYV.

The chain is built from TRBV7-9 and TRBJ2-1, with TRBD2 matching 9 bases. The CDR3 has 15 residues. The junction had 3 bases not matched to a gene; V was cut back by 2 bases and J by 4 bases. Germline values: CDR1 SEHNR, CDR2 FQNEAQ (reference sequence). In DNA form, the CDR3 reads TGTGCCAGCAGCTTAAGGACTAGCGTATACAATGAGCAGTTCTTC. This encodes CASSLRTSVYNEQFF.

The CDR3, as DNA: TGTGCCAGCAGGTCCGGGACTAGCGGGGGGATGAACACCGGGGAGCTGTTTTTT. This codes for CASRSGTSGGMNTGELFF. This chain joins TRBV27 and TRBJ2-2; 15 bases are a match to TRBD2. This CDR3 comprises 18 residues. V lost 6 bases to trimming and J lost 1 base; unmatched junction nucleotides: 6. CDR1 is MNHEY and CDR2 is SMNVEV in the germline V gene (reference sequence).